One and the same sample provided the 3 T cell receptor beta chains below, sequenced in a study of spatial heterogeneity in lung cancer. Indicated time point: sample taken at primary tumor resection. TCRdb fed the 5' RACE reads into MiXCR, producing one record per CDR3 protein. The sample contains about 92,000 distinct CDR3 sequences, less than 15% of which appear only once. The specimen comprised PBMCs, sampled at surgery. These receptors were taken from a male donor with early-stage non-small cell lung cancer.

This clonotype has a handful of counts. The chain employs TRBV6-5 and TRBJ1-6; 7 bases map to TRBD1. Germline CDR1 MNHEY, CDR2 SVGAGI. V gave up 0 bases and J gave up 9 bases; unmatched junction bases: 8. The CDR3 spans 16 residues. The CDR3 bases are TGTGCCAGCAGTTACTCGACCCAGGGGGGTGGTTCACCCCTCCACTTT. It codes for CASSYSTQGGGSPLHF.

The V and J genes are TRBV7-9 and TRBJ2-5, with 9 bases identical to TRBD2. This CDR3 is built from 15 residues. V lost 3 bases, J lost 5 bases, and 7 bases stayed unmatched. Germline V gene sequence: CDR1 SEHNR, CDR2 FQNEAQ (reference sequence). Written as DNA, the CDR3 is TGTGCCAGCAGCTTGGATAGCGGGGGCCCGGAGACCCAGTACTTC. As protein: CASSLDSGGPETQYF.

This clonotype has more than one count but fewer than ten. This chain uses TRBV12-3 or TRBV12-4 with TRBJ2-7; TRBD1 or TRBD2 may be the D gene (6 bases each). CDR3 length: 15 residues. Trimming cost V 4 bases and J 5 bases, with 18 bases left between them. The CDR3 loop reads CASSSRDGGIHEQYF. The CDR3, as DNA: TGTGCCAGCAGTTCGAGAGACGGGGGCATCCACGAGCAGTACTTC.